What follows are 20 T cell receptor beta chains derived from one specimen sequenced in a study of T cells in Graves' hyperthyroidism and ophthalmopathy (dated by TCRdb to the late 2010s). The method was multiplex PCR. Sequencing relied on an Illumina HiSeq 2000. TCR beta CDR3 regions were amplified from RNA transcripts. A first-round RT-PCR of the TCR CDR3 used the HTBI primer set with the Qiagen OneStep RT-PCR kit. The public sequencing data were trimmed at Q25 with fastp and processed into clonotypes with MiXCR by TCRdb, which kept only in-frame beta chains. Here each entry gathers all rows of one CDR3 protein and keeps the most common genes and DNA. For this sample the table gives some 690,000 distinct CDR3 sequences, of which around 16% were detected only once. Of the sample, about 14% falls within the top ten clones. Sequenced sample: blood. The receptors stem from a man in his fifties with Graves' hyperthyroidism.

The chain carries TRBV29-1 and TRBJ1-1; the D gene is possibly TRBD1 (6 bases). Germline V gives CDR1 SQVTM, CDR2 ANQGSEA. V shed 6 bases and J shed 5 bases, with 19 bases lying between them. CDR3 size: 14 residues. The CDR3 spells CSVNLGRGVTEAFF. The CDR3 DNA follows: TGCAGCGTGAACCTAGGCAGGGGTGTTACTGAAGCTTTCTTT.

This clonotype was seen more than once but under ten times. This chain joins TRBV7-8 and TRBJ2-7, with a weak D call TRBD2 (5 bases). V gave up 4 bases and J gave up 0 bases, with 13 bases separating them. The CDR3 runs 15 residues. Germline CDR1 is SGHVS and CDR2 is FQNEAQ. CDR3 in DNA: TGTGCCAGCAGCTCAAAGGCGCTAGCCTCCTACGAGCAGTACTTC. Translation gives CASSSKALASYEQYF.

This chain joins TRBV6-1 and TRBJ2-7; 8 nucleotides align to TRBD1. This CDR3 comprises 14 residues. Germline CDR1 and CDR2: MNHNS and SASEGT. The J segment lost 4 bases and the V segment lost 7 bases, leaving 9 bases of the junction unmatched. In nucleotides, the CDR3 is TGTGCCAGCACTGCAGGACAGGGTCCTTACGAGCAGTACTTC. Residues: CASTAGQGPYEQYF.

Ten or more counts support this clonotype. This rearrangement joins TRBV11-2 to TRBJ1-1, with D perhaps matching TRBD1 (5 bases). Germline CDR1 is SGHAT and CDR2 is FQNNGV. Trimming removed 6 bases at V and 0 bases at J, with 14 bases between. This CDR3 is built from 15 residues. The CDR3 DNA reads as TGTGCCAGCAGATCAAACAGGAGAATGAACACTGAAGCTTTCTTT. Translating gives CASRSNRRMNTEAFF. Full variable domain (rest looked up from reference TRBV11-2 and TRBJ1-1): EAGVAQSPRYKIIEKRQSVAFWCNPISGHATLYWYQQILGQGPKLLIQFQNNGVVDDSQLPKDRFSAERLKGVDSTLKIQPAKLEDSAVYLCASRSNRRMNTEAFFGQGTRLTVV.

This clonotype was recorded at least ten times. The chain couples TRBV2 to TRBJ2-7, with 8 nucleotides matching TRBD2. This CDR3 region has 14 residues. Germline V CDR1 and CDR2: SNHLY, FYNNEI. The V and J ends lost 7 bases and 4 bases, in that order; junction bases with no gene match: 9. The CDR3 DNA reads TGTGCCAGCACTCCCGGACTAGCAATATACGAGCAGTACTTC. Encoded protein: CASTPGLAIYEQYF.

This clonotype has at least ten counts. V usage is TRBV12-3 or TRBV12-4 and J usage is TRBJ2-1; D is ambiguous. The CDR3 loop spans 17 amino acids. Between the trimmed V and J ends, which lost 2 bases and 2 bases, there was a span of 16 bases. This chain's CDR3 is CASSLTTGILAYNEQFF. As DNA, the CDR3 is TGTGCCAGCAGTTTAACCACTGGGATTTTAGCCTACAATGAGCAGTTCTTC.

This clonotype was counted at least ten times. The rearrangement links TRBV7-2 to TRBJ2-7; 8 bases are shared with TRBD2. The trim removed 1 base at V and 7 bases at J, leaving 6 bases unmatched. Germline CDR1 SGHTA, CDR2 FQGNSA. The CDR3 spans 14 residues. CDR3 residues: CASSLGGRPWEQYF. CDR3 in DNA: TGTGCCAGCAGCTTAGGCGGGAGGCCATGGGAGCAGTACTTC. The full variable domain, its missing parts supplied by reference TRBV7-2 and TRBJ2-7, is GAGVSQSPSNKVTEKGKDVELRCDPISGHTALYWYRQSLGQGLEFLIYFQGNSAPDKSGLPSDRFSAERTGGSVSTLTIQRTQQEDSAVYLCASSLGGRPWEQYFGPGTRLTVT.

This clonotype has ten or more counts. The chain carries TRBV11-1 and TRBJ2-1; 10 positions match TRBD2. V lost 7 bases, J lost 1 base, and 1 base stayed unmatched. The CDR3 extends over 14 amino acids. Germline assignment: CDR1 SGHAT and CDR2 FQDESV (reference sequence). The CDR3 DNA is TGTGCCAGCAAACTAGCGGGGTCCTACAATGAGCAGTTCTTC. This encodes CASKLAGSYNEQFF.

This clonotype has a count of ten or more. The chain links TRBV5-1 to TRBJ2-3, with a weak D call TRBD2 (5 bases). V was trimmed by 7 bases and J by 6 bases, leaving 18 bases between them. Germline V gene lookup returns CDR1 SGHRS and CDR2 YFSETQ. This CDR3 region has 14 residues. As DNA, the CDR3 is TGCGCCAGCGCGACCATAGGTACGGGGGATACGCAGTATTTT. It translates to CASATIGTGDTQYF.

This clonotype appeared many times. The chain joins TRBV12-3 or TRBV12-4 to TRBJ2-7, with 11 bases fitting TRBD2. The CDR3 runs 14 residues. Trimming cost V 11 bases and J 8 bases; bases outside gene matches: 14. The CDR3 loop is CACKLAGAVLQQYF. The CDR3, as DNA: TGTGCCTGCAAACTAGCGGGAGCTGTTCTTCAGCAGTACTTC.

This clonotype was counted many times. The chain combines TRBV18 with TRBJ2-3, with 7 bases identical to TRBD2. The CDR3 length is 16 residues. Trimming took 3 bases from V and 4 from J; bases not matched to a gene: 10. Germline assignment: CDR1 KGHSH and CDR2 LQKENI. The CDR3 DNA is TGTGCCAGCTCACCGGCTAGCGGTACCTTCGCAGATACGCAGTATTTT. Encoded protein: CASSPASGTFADTQYF.

This clonotype was observed many times. The chain employs TRBV11-1 and TRBJ2-1, with TRBD1 identical over 9 bases. CDR1 SGHAT and CDR2 FQDESV come from the germline V gene (reference sequence). The CDR3 is 15 amino acids. J lost 5 bases, V lost 4 bases, and 6 bases had no gene match. CDR3 nucleotide sequence: TGTGCCAGCAGCTCCGGACAGGGGTTAAACAATGAGCAGTTCTTC. Residues: CASSSGQGLNNEQFF.

The table lists this clonotype with many counts. V gene TRBV10-3 combines with J gene TRBJ2-3; 12 nucleotides agree with TRBD2. The CDR3 loop spans 16 amino acids. Germline CDR1 reads ENHRY; CDR2 reads SYGVKD. Losses at the gene ends were 4 bases for V and 2 bases for J; bases not matched to a gene: 4. This CDR3 reads CAISAASGRDTDTQYF. CDR3 nucleotides: TGTGCCATCAGTGCGGCTAGCGGGAGGGACACAGATACGCAGTATTTT.

In its sample, this clonotype was seen a few times. The gene calls are TRBV20-1 and TRBJ2-7; perhaps D is TRBD1 or TRBD2 (6 bases each). Trimming shortened V by 0 bases and J by 2 bases, and 20 bases separated the two germline ends. CDR3 size: 17 residues. Germline V gene sequence: CDR1 DFQATT, CDR2 SNEGSKA (reference sequence). CDR3 DNA: TGCAGTGCTAGAGATAACGGGGGCAGGACTCCAACCTACGAGCAGTACTTC. It encodes CSARDNGGRTPTYEQYF.

A few counts support this clonotype. This sequence joins TRBV9 and TRBJ2-7, with 9 positions matching TRBD2. J gave up 2 bases and V 0 bases, and 12 bases lay outside the gene matches. CDR1 and CDR2 (germline): SGDLS, YYNGEE. There are 18 residues in the CDR3. The CDR3: CASSVGSSGSLMAYEQYF. The CDR3, as DNA: TGTGCCAGCAGCGTAGGGAGTAGCGGGAGTCTTATGGCCTACGAGCAGTACTTC.

In this sample, this clonotype turned up many times. The chain has TRBV7-9 and TRBJ2-5; 8 bases are a match to TRBD1. The V gene end was trimmed by 6 bases and the J gene end by 2 bases; junction bases not matched to a gene: 5. CDR1 is SEHNR, CDR2 FQNEAQ, per germline (reference sequence). The CDR3 length is 14 residues. The CDR3 sequence is CASRHDRGQETQYF. DNA for the CDR3: TGTGCCAGCAGACACGACAGGGGACAAGAGACCCAGTACTTC. The full variable domain, in which reference TRBV7-9 and TRBJ2-5 provide the parts outside the CDR3, is DTGVSQNPRHKITKRGQNVTFRCDPISEHNRLYWYRQTLGQGPEFLTYFQNEAQLEKSRLLSDRFSAERPKGSFSTLEIQRTEQGDSAMYLCASRHDRGQETQYFGPGTRLLVL.

Ten or more counts support this clonotype. The chain recombines TRBV11-1 with TRBJ2-2; no clear D. V shed 4 bases and J shed 3 bases, with 3 bases lying between them. CDR1 is SGHAT, CDR2 FQDESV, per germline (reference sequence). The CDR3 loop spans 12 amino acids. CDR3 DNA: TGTGCCAGCAGCTCCTACACCGGGGAGCTGTTTTTT. Amino acid sequence: CASSSYTGELFF.

This clonotype was recorded many times. This chain links TRBV3-1 with TRBJ1-6, with D unresolved. The V and J ends lost 4 bases and 7 bases respectively, with 17 bases between them. This CDR3 has 16 amino acids. CDR1 is LGHDT, CDR2 YNNKEL, per germline (reference sequence). For the CDR3, the DNA is TGTGCCAGCAGCCGAGACGGTTCCCAGAGGAATTCACCCCTCCACTTT. It translates to CASSRDGSQRNSPLHF.

This clonotype was detected only a few times. V usage is TRBV28 and J usage is TRBJ2-1, with D perhaps matching TRBD2 (6 bases). Trimming shortened V by 4 bases and J by 8 bases, and 9 bases separated the two germline ends. Per the germline V gene, CDR1 is MDHEN and CDR2 is SYDVKM. CDR3 length: 12 residues. The CDR3 coding sequence is TGTGCCAGCAGTTGGGGGGTCGATGAGCAGTTCTTC. As protein: CASSWGVDEQFF.

There are many counts of this clonotype. The chain employs TRBV2 and TRBJ2-1; TRBD1 aligns across 7 bases. The CDR3 is made up of 15 amino acids. Germline V lookup: CDR1 SNHLY, CDR2 FYNNEI. The V segment lost 4 bases and the J segment 1 base; nucleotides outside the gene matches: 4. CDR3 DNA: TGTGCCAGCAGTGTCGCCAGGGGGTCCTACAATGAGCAGTTCTTC. Translated, it gives CASSVARGSYNEQFF.